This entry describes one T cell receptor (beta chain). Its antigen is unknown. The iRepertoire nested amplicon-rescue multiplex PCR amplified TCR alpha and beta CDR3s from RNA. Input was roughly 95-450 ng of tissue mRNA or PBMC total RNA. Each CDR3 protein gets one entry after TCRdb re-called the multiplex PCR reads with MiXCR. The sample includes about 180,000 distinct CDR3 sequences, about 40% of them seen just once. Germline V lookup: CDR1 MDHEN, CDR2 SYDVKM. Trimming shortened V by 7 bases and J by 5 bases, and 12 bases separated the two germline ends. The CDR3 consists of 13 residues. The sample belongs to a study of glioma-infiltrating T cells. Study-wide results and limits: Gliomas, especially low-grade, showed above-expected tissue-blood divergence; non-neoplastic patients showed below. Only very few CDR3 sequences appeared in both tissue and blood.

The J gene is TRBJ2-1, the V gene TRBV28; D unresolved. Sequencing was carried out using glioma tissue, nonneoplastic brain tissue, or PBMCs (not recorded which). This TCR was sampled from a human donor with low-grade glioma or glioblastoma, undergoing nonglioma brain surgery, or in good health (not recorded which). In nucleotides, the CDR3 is TGTGCCAGCATCTCTAACACCGACAATGAGCAGTTCTTC. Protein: CASISNTDNEQFF.